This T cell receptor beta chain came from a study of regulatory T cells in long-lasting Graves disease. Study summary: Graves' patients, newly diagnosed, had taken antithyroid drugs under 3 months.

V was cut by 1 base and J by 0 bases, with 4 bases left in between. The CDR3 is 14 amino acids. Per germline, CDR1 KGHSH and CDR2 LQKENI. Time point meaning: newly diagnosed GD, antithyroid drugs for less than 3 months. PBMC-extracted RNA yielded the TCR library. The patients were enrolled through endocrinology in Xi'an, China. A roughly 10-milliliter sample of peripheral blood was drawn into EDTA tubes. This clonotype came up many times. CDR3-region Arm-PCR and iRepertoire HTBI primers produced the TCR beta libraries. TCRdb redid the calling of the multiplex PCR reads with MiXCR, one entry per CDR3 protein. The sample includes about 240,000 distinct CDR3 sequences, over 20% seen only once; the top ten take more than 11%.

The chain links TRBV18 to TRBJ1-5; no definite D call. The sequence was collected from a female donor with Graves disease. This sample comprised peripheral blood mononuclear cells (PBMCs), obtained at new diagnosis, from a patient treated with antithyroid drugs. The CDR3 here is CASSPQNSNQPQHF. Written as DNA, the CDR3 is TGTGCCAGCTCACCACAGAATAGCAATCAGCCCCAGCATTTT.